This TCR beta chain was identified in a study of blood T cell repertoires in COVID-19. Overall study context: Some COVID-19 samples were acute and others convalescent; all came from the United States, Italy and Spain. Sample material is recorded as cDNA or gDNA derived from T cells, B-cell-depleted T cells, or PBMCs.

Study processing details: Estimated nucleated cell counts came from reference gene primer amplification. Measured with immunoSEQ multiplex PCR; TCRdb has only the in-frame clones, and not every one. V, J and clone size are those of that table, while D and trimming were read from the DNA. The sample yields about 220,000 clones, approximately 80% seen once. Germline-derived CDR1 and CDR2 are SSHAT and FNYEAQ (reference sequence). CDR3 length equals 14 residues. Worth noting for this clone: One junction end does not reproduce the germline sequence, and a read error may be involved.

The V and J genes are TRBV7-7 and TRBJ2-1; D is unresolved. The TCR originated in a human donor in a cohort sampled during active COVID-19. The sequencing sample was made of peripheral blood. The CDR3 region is CASSEDPRVNEQFF. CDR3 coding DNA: TGTGCTAGCAGCGAGGATCCCCGGGTCAATGAGCAGTTCTTC.